This T cell receptor beta chain was identified during a study of cytomegalovirus exposure and HLA in healthy donors. Study-level points and caveats: Altogether, 170 or so TCR beta chains were recorded as cytomegalovirus-associated. Reports indicated that the classifier achieved high specificity and sensitivity in diagnosing cytomegalovirus status. Later, an analysis found that common viral pathogens appeared to be linked with several of the most significant clusters.

A remark on this clone: Its antigen is as yet unknown.

CDR1 is SEHNR and CDR2 is FQNEAQ in the germline V gene (reference sequence). With 7 bases removed from V and 2 bases from J, the gap between germline ends came to 13 bases. CDR3 length: 14 amino acids. Primers: 60 Vbeta forward and 13 Jbeta reverse. Original handling: As a later analysis found, there were tens of millions of unique TCR beta chains, of which roughly 11 million were shared. Only in-frame clones appear in the TCRdb table, and some are missing; sequencing was by immunoSEQ multiplex PCR. Clonal size and the V and J genes are those of that table, whereas D and trimming came from the DNA. The sample yields fewer than 200,000 clones, roughly 80% seen once.

The sequence was collected from a female donor in good health and CMV-seronegative. The chain joins TRBV7-9 to TRBJ2-3; D may be TRBD2 (6 bases). Input material: PBMCs. The CDR3 DNA reads TGTGCCAGCAACCCGGGGGTTCCCACAGATACGCAGTATTTT. Protein sequence: CASNPGVPTDTQYF.